Here is one TCR beta chain with its context. Its antigen is not yet known. A read error may account for a junction end that differs from germline. The source of the sample is a study of T cell responses to AZD1222 COVID-19 vaccine (TCRdb year 2021). Study-wide context: AZD1222 recipients given second doses at about 4 weeks or at about 12 weeks were pooled, since spike-specific TCR depth and breadth were not found to differ between the two schedules. A total of around 240 trial participants underwent TCR sequencing, of whom some 210 received two doses of AZD1222 and around 26 received two doses of the MenACWY control vaccine. Trial participants were enrolled by age into subgroups of 18-55, 56-69 and 70-plus years, and roughly 150, 30 and 60 TCR-sequenced participants, respectively, were included in these subgroups. Overall results and qualifications from the work: Vaccine-associated CD4 TCRs spanned the whole spike protein, with dominant responses in regions 160-218 and 743-854. Participants were mostly white British and included more females than males, and it was suggested by the authors that clonal diversity may have been underestimated. Reportedly, almost half of the unique spike-specific TCRs recognized epitopes lying outside the regions that are mutated in the B.1.351 and B.1.1.7 variants. Conclusions about previously exposed vaccinees are limited because only 5 or 6 AZD1222 recipients were SARS-CoV-2 seropositive at baseline. Because no day 14 peak-response samples were available, repertoires were characterized only after the peak T cell response. The 56-69-year group was small, and its depth increase did not reach significance, likely because of low power. A significant rise in spike-specific TCR breadth and depth was observed after two AZD1222 doses relative to day 0 and relative to MenACWY recipients.

The CDR3 regions of human TCRbeta chains were analyzed by immunosequencing. The study's own analysis went as follows. Repertoire TCRs were matched against a reference library of SARS-CoV-2-specific TCRs generated with the MIRA antigen-specificity platform. Breadth was defined as the fraction of unique TCRs that were SARS-CoV-2-associated, and depth was defined as the fraction of total T cells that were SARS-CoV-2-associated. Using the MIRA data, every spike-specific TCR was mapped to the spike region that the TCR reacted to and assigned to either a CD4 or a CD8 class. Log10-transformed breadth and depth values were compared by one-way ANOVA with Sidak's multiple comparisons tests. Drawn from immuneACCESS, this table holds only the in-frame rearrangements with V and J called that TCRdb kept. Clones are partly lost; checked studies trace under half to an unresolved V gene and leave the rest unexplained. V and J calls and clone size are as listed in that table; D and trimming were resolved from the DNA. Within this sample are around 180,000 clones, with over 75% of them counted one time only. Of the sample, about 6.9% falls within the top ten clones.

For CDR1 and CDR2, the germline V gene (reference sequence) lists SGHAT and FQDESV. From cysteine to phenylalanine, the CDR3 is 14 amino acids long. Kept here is only the CDR3 DNA, which spans 42 bases and is read in frame from base 1. What this sample's time point label stands for: baseline before first vaccination. Vaccinee samples came from UK trials COV001 and COV002, including a single-blind randomized controlled phase 2/3 trial of AZD1222 (ChAdOx1 nCoV-19) in healthy adults. For TCRbeta chain sequencing, PBMC samples from trial participants were taken at day 0 and at day 28 after the second dose.

Sequenced here: peripheral blood, sampled on day 0 of AZD1222 vaccination. The rearranged chain carries TRBV11-1 and TRBJ2-5, and 12 bases in between align with TRBD2. The clonotype was recovered from an adult in good health. The DNA sequence is as follows: TGTGCCAGCAGCCTAGCGGGGGGGCCGGAGACCCAGTACTTC. Translated, it gives CASSLAGGPETQYF.